Shown below are 5 T cell receptor beta chains from a single sample sequenced in a study of control samples from healthy donors and cancer patients. Some clones are missing from TCRdb's copy, which holds only in-frame ones; the method was immunoSEQ multiplex PCR. The profile shows around 140,000 clones, about 93% of them singletons. The sequenced material came from blood. These receptors originate from a man between 35 and 55 years old in good health.

This chain connects TRBV6-2 or TRBV6-3 to TRBJ2-3; 8 bases agree with TRBD2. Germline-derived CDR1 and CDR2 are MNHEY and SVGEGT. The CDR3 sequence is 14 residues long. Trimming cost V 2 bases and J 9 bases; bases outside gene matches: 7. CDR3 in amino acids: CASSYDGGALTQYF. The CDR3 DNA sequence: TGTGCCAGCAGTTACGACGGGGGGGCCCTAACGCAGTATTTT.

The chain uses TRBV9 and TRBJ2-1; no clear D. This CDR3 comprises 13 residues. The V gene lost 0 bases and the J gene lost 9 bases, with 10 bases spanning the gap. Germline loops: CDR1 SGDLS, CDR2 YYNGEE. This CDR3 is CASSVDPAGEQFF. CDR3 nucleotide sequence: TGTGCCAGCAGCGTAGACCCGGCCGGTGAGCAGTTCTTC.

The V and J genes are TRBV6-6 and TRBJ1-1; D ambiguous. CDR1 is MNHNY, CDR2 SVGAGI, per germline (reference sequence). The V end was cut by 3 bases, the J end by 0 bases, with 8 bases between. The CDR3 runs 14 residues. The CDR3 reads CASSYGPLNTEAFF. CDR3 in DNA: TGTGCCAGCAGTTATGGGCCTCTGAACACTGAAGCTTTCTTT.

This sequence joins TRBV30 and TRBJ1-5; TRBD1 is a possible D gene (6 bases). With 2 bases removed from V and 5 bases from J, the gap between germline ends came to 16 bases. The CDR3 covers 15 residues. Germline-derived CDR1 and CDR2 are GTSNPN and SVGIG (reference sequence). The CDR3 DNA reads as TGTGCCTGGAGTACGGGGGCCCTAGTCTATCAGCCCCAGCATTTT. It specifies CAWSTGALVYQPQHF.

The chain is built from TRBV3-1 (or the pseudogene TRBV3-2) and TRBJ2-2; 12 bases align to TRBD2. Germline-derived CDR1 and CDR2 are LGHDT and YNNKEL (reference sequence). The CDR3 extends over 17 amino acids. The V segment lost 4 bases and the J segment 6 bases; nucleotides outside the gene matches: 9. The CDR3 region is CASSPSGLAGWAGELFF. CDR3 DNA sequence: TGTGCCAGCAGCCCGTCTGGACTAGCGGGGTGGGCCGGGGAGCTGTTTTTT.